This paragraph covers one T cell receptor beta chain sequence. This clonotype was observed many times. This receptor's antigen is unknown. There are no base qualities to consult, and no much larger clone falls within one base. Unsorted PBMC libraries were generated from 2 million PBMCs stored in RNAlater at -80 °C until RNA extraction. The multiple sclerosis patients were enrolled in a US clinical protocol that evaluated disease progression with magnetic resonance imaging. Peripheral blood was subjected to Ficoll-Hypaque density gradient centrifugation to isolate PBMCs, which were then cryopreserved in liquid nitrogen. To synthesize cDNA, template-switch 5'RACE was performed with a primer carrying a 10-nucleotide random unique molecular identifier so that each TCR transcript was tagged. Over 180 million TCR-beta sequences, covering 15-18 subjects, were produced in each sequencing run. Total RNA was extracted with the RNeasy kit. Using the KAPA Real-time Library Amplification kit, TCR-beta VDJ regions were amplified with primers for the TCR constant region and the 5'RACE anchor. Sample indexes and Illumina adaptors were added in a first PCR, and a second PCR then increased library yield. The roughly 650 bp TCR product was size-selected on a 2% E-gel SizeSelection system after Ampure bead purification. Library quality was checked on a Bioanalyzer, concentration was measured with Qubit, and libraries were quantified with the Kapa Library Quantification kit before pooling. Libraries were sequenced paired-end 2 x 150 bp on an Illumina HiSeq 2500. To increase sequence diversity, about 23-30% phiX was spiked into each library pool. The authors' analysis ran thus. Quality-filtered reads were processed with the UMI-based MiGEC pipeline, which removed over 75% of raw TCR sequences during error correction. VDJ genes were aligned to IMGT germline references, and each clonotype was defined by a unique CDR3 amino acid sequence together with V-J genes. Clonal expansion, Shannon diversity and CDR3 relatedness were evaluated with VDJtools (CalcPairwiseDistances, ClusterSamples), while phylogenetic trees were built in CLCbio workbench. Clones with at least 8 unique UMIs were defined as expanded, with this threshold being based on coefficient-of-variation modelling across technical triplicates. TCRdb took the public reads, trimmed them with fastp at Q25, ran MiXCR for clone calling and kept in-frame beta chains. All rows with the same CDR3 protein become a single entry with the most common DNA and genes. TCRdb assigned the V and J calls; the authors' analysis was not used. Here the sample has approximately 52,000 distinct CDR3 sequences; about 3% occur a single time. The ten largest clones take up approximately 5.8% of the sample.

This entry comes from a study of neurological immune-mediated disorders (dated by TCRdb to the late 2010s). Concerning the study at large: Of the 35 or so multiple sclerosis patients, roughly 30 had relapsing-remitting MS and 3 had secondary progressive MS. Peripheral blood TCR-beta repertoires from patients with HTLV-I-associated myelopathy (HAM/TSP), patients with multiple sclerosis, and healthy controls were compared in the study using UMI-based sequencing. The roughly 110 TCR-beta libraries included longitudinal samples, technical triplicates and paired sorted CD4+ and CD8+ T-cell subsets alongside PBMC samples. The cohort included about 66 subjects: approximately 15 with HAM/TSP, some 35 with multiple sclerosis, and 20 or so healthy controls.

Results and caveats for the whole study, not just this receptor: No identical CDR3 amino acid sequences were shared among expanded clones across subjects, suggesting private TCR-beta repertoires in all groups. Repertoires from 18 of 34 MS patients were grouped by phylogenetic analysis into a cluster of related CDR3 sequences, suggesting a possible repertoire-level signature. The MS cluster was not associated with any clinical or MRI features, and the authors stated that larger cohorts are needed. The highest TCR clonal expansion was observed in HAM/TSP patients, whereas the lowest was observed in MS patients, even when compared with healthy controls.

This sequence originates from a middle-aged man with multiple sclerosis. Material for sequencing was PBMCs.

The encoded CDR3 is CASTLGGSTDTQYF. The nucleotides read TGCGCCAGCACCCTGGGGGGCAGCACAGATACGCAGTATTTT. In this chain, TRBV5-1 is recombined with TRBJ2-3; the D gene could be TRBD1 or TRBD2, each one agreeing over 6 bases. V loses 6 bases of germline sequence and J loses 0 bases, and the interval between the two ends is 11 bases. Counted from cysteine to phenylalanine, this CDR3 has 14 amino acids. Left in the record is the CDR3 DNA by itself, 42 bases read in frame from the first base. The germline V gene sets CDR1 to SGHRS and CDR2 to YFSETQ.